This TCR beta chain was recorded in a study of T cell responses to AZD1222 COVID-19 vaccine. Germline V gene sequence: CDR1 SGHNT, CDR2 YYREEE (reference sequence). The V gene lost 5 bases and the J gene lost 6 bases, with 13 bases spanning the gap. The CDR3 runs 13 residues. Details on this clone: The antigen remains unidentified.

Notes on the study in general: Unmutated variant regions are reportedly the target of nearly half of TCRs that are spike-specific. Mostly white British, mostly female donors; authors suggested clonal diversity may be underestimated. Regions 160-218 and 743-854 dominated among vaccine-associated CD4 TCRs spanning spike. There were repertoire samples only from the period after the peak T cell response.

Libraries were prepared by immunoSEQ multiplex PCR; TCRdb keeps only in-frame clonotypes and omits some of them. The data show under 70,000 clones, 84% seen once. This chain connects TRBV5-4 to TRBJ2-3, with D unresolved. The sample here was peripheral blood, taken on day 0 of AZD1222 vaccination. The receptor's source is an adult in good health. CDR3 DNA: TGTGCCAGCAGTTCCGAAGGCTTGGATACGCAGTATTTT. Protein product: CASSSEGLDTQYF.